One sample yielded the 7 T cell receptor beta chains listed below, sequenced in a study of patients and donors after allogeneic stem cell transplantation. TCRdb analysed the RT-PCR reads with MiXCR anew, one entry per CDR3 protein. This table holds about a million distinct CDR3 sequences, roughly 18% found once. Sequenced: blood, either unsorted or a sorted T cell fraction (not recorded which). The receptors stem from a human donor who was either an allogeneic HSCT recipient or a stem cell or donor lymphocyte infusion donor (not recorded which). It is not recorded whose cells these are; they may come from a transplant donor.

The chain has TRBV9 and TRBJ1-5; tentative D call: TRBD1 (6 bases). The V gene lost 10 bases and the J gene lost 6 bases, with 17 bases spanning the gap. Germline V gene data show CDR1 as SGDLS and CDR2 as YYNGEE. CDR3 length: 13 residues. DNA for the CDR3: TGTGCCGGGCCCCAGGGGTCGTTTCAGCCCCAGCATTTT. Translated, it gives CAGPQGSFQPQHF.

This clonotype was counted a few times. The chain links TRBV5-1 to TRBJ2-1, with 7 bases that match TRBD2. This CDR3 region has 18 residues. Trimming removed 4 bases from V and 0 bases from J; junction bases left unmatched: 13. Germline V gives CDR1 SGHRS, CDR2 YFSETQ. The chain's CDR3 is CASSLIPSGRPSYNEQFF. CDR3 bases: TGCGCCAGCAGCCTAATACCTAGCGGCAGACCCTCCTACAATGAGCAGTTCTTC. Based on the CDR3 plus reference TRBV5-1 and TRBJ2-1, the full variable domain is KAGVTQTPRYLIKTRGQQVTLSCSPISGHRSVSWYQQTPGQGLQFLFEYFSETQRNKGNFPGRFSGRQFSNSRSEMNVSTLELGDSALYLCASSLIPSGRPSYNEQFFGPGTRLTVL.

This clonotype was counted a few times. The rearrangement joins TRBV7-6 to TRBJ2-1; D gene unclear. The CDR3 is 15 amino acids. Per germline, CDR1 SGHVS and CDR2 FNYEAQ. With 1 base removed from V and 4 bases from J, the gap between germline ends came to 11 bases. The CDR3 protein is CASSLDGRKYNEQFF. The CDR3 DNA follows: TGTGCCAGCAGCTTAGACGGGCGCAAATACAATGAGCAGTTCTTC.

The CDR3 region has the DNA TGTGCCAGCAGTTTAGTGACTAGCGGTCCCTACGAGCAGTACTTC. Protein: CASSLVTSGPYEQYF. The chain has TRBV12-3 or TRBV12-4 and TRBJ2-7; 9 bases align to TRBD2. J lost 2 bases, V lost 1 base, and 3 bases had no gene match. This CDR3 comprises 15 residues.

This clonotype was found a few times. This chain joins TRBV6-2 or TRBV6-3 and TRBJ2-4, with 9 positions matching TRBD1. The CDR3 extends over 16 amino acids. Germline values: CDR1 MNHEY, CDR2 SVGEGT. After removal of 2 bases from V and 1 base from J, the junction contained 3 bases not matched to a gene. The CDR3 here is CASSYDTGGAKNIQYF. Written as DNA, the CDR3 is TGTGCCAGCAGTTACGATACAGGGGGCGCCAAAAACATTCAGTACTTC.

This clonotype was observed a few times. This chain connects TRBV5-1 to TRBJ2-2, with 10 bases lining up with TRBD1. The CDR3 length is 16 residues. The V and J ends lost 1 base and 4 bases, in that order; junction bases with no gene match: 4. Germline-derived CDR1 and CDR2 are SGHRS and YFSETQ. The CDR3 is CASSLYGTGATGELFF. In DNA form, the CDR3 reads TGCGCCAGCAGCTTGTATGGGACAGGGGCCACCGGGGAGCTGTTTTTT. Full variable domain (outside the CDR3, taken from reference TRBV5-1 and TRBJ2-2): KAGVTQTPRYLIKTRGQQVTLSCSPISGHRSVSWYQQTPGQGLQFLFEYFSETQRNKGNFPGRFSGRQFSNSRSEMNVSTLELGDSALYLCASSLYGTGATGELFFGEGSRLTVL.

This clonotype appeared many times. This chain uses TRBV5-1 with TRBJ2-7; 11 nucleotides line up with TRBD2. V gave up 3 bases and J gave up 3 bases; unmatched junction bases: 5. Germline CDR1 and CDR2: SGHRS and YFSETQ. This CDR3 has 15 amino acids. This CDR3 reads CASSSGTSGRYEQYF. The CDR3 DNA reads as TGCGCCAGCAGCTCGGGGACTAGCGGTCGCTACGAGCAGTACTTC.